The entry below gives a single T cell receptor beta chain sequence along with its context. CDR1 is KGHSH, CDR2 LQKENI, per germline. The V segment lost 6 bases and the J segment 7 bases; nucleotides outside the gene matches: 5. The CDR3 runs to 12 residues. This entry belongs to a study of T cell changes during pregnancy in multiple sclerosis. Assay used: immunoSEQ multiplex PCR; TCRdb lists only in-frame clones, some missing. The data hold tens of thousands of clones, with 80% to 95% observed a single time. The input for sequencing was CD4+ T cells from peripheral blood mononuclear cells, taken after pregnancy. The chain carries TRBV18 and TRBJ1-1, with 7 positions matching TRBD1. The sequence was obtained from a female donor in good health, enrolled as a control in a pregnancy study. This chain's CDR3 is CASSQRGLEAFF. CDR3 bases: TGTGCCAGCTCCCAAAGGGGGCTTGAAGCTTTCTTT.